Here is one TCR beta chain with its context. A junction end diverges from the germline sequence, so it may reflect a read error. The data were taken from a study of tumor-infiltrating lymphocytes in primary liver carcinoma. Germline V gene lookup returns CDR1 MNHNS and CDR2 SASEGT. CDR3 size: 13 residues. cDNA specific to TCR beta was made from 500 ng of total RNA, with a constant-region primer employed for priming. The TCR beta library was amplified through three nested multiplex PCR rounds in a modified ARM-PCR procedure. TRBV1-TRBV30 forward primers paired with a C-beta reverse primer were used in the first two PCR rounds, which ran about 11 cycles each. TCRdb reprocessed the multiplex PCR reads with MiXCR, giving one entry per CDR3 protein. The sample has about 180,000 distinct CDR3 sequences; about 60% are singletons. Germline DNA was also extracted, and blood RNA was taken from unsorted whole blood.

The chain employs TRBV6-1 and TRBJ2-5; the D gene is possibly TRBD2 (7 bases). Material for sequencing was peripheral blood. The source is a man between 40 and 49 years old with primary liver carcinoma and hepatitis B virus infection. The CDR3 sequence: CTSGGGGVETQYF. The DNA of the CDR3 is TGTACCAGCGGAGGAGGGGGGGTAGAGACCCAGTACTTC.